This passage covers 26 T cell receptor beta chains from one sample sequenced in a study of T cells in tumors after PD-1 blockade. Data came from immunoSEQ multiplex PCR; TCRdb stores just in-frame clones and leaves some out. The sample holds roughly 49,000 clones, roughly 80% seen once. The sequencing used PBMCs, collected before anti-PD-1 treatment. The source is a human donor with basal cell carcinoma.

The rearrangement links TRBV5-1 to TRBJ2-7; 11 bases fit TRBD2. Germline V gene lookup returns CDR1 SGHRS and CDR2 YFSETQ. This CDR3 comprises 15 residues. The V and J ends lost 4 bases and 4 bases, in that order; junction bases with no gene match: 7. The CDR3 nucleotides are TGCGCCAGCAGCCTGACTAGCGGGGTTCAGTACGAGCAGTACTTC. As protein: CASSLTSGVQYEQYF. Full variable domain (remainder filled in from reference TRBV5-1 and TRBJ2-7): KAGVTQTPRYLIKTRGQQVTLSCSPISGHRSVSWYQQTPGQGLQFLFEYFSETQRNKGNFPGRFSGRQFSNSRSEMNVSTLELGDSALYLCASSLTSGVQYEQYFGPGTRLTVT.

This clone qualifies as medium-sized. The CDR3 DNA reads TGTGCCAGCAGCCCCGGGACAAGCTACGAGCAGTACTTC. Amino acid sequence: CASSPGTSYEQYF. This chain uses TRBV7-9 with TRBJ2-7, with D perhaps TRBD1 (6 bases). This CDR3 spans 13 amino acids. CDR1 and CDR2 from the germline V gene are SEHNR and FQNEAQ (reference sequence). V shed 5 bases and J shed 3 bases, with 11 bases lying between them. Filled out from reference TRBV7-9 and TRBJ2-7, the complete variable domain reads DTGVSQNPRHKITKRGQNVTFRCDPISEHNRLYWYRQTLGQGPEFLTYFQNEAQLEKSRLLSDRFSAERPKGSFSTLEIQRTEQGDSAMYLCASSPGTSYEQYFGPGTRLTVT.

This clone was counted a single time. The CDR3 nucleotides are TGTGCCAGTAGTATTAGAGCAGTGAACACTGAAGCTTTCTTT. Its translation: CASSIRAVNTEAFF. The rearrangement uses TRBV19 and TRBJ1-1, with no clear D. Looked up from germline, CDR1 is LNHDA and CDR2 is SQIVND (reference sequence). The CDR3 totals 14 residues. V lost 3 bases, J lost 0 bases, and 8 bases lay in between.

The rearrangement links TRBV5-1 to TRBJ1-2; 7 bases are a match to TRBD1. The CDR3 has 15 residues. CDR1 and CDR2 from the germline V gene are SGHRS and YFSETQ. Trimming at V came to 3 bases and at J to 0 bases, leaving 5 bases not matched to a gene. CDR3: CASSSDRQANYGYTF. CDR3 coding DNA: TGCGCCAGCAGCTCGGACAGGCAAGCTAACTATGGCTACACCTTC.

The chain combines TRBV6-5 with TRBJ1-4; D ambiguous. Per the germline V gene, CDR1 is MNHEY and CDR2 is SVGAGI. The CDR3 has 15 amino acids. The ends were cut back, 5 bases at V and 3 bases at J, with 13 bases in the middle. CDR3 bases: TGTGCCAGCAGTCCCTGGCGGGTAGCTAATGAAAAACTGTTTTTT. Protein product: CASSPWRVANEKLFF.

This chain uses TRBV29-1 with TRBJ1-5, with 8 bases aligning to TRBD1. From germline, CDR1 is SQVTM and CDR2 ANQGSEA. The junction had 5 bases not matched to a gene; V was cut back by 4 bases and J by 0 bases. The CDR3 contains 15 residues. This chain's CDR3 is CSVVGQGDSNQPQHF. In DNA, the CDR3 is TGCAGCGTTGTAGGACAGGGCGATAGCAATCAGCCCCAGCATTTT.

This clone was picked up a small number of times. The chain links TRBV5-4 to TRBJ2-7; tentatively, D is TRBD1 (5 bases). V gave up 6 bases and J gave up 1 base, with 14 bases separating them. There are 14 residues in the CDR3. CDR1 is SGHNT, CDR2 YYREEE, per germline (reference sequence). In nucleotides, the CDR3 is TGTGCCAGCACCACTGACAGAGATTCCTACGAGCAGTACTTC. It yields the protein CASTTDRDSYEQYF.

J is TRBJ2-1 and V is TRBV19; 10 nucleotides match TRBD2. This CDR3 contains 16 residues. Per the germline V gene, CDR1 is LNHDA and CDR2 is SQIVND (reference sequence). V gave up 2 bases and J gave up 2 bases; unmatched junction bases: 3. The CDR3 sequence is CASSIKAGGPYNEQFF. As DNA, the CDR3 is TGTGCCAGTAGTATAAAAGCGGGGGGGCCCTACAATGAGCAGTTCTTC.

As DNA, the CDR3 is TGTGCCATTCGGGGGTTACAGACCGGGGAGCTGTTTTTT. Translation: CAIRGLQTGELFF. V is TRBV10-3 and J is TRBJ2-2, with D perhaps TRBD2 (6 bases). CDR1 ENHRY and CDR2 SYGVKD come from the germline V gene. The V end was cut by 9 bases, the J end by 5 bases, with 13 bases between. The CDR3 is 13 residues long.

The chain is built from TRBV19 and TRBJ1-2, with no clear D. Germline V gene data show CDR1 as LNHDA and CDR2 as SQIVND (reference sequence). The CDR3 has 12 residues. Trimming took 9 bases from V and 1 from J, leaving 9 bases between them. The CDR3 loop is CASSPFNYGYTF. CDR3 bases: TGTGCCAGCAGTCCCTTTAACTATGGCTACACCTTC.

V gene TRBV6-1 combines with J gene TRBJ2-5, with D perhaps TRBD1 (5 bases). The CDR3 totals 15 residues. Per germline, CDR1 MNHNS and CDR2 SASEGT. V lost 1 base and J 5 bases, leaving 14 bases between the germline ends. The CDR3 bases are TGTGCCAGCAGTGAAGGGGGCCAGGGCAGGGAGACCCAGTACTTC. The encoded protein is CASSEGGQGRETQYF.

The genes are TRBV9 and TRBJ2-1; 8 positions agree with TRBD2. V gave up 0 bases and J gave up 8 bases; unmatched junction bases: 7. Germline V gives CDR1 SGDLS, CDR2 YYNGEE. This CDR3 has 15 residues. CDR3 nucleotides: TGTGCCAGCAGCGTAGGGCGGGGGGTAATTGATGAGCAGTTCTTC. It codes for CASSVGRGVIDEQFF.

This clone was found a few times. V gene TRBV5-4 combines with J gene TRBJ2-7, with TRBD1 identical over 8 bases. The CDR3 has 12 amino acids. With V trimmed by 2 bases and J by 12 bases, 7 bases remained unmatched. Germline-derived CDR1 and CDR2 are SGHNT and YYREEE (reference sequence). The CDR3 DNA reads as TGTGCCAGCAGCTTAGGAGCAGGGGGCCTGTACTTC. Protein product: CASSLGAGGLYF.

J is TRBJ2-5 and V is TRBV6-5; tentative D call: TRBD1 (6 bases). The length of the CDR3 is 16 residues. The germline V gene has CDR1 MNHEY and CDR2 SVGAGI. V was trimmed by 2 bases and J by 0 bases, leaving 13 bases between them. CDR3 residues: CASSYRQAGHQETQYF. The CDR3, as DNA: TGTGCCAGCAGTTACAGACAGGCGGGCCACCAAGAGACCCAGTACTTC.

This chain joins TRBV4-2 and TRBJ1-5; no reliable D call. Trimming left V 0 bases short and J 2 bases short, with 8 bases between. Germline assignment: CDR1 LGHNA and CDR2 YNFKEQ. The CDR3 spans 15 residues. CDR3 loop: CASSQDAGGNQPQHF. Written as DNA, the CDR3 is TGTGCCAGCAGCCAAGATGCAGGAGGCAATCAGCCCCAGCATTTT.

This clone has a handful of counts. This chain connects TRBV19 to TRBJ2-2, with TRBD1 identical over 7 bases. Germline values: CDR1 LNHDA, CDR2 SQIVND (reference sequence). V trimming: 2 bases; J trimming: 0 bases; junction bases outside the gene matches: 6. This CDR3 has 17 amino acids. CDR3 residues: CASSIKRGQANTGELFF. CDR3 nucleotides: TGTGCCAGTAGTATAAAAAGAGGACAGGCGAACACCGGGGAGCTGTTTTTT.

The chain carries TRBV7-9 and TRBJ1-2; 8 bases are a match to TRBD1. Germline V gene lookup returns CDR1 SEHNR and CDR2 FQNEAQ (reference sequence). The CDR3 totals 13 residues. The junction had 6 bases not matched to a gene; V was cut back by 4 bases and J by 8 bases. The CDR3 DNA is TGTGCCAGCAGCTGGACAGGGCAAGTCGGCTACACCTTC. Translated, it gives CASSWTGQVGYTF.

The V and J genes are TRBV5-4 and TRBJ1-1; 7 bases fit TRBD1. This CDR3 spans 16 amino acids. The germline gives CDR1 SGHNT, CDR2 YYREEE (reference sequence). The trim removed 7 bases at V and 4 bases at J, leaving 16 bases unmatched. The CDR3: CASENDPAGGSTEAFF. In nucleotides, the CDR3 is TGTGCCAGCGAAAACGACCCCGCAGGGGGGAGCACTGAAGCTTTCTTT.

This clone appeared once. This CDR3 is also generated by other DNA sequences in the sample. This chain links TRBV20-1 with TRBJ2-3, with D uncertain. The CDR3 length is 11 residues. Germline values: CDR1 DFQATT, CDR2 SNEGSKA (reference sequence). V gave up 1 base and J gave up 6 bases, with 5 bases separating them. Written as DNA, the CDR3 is TGCAGTGCTAGAGGTGGGGATACGCAGTATTTT. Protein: CSARGGDTQYF.

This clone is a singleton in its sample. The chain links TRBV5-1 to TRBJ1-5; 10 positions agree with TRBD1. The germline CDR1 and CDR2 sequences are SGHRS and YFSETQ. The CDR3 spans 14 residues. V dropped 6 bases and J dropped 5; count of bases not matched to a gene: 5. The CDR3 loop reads CASKVGTGDQPQHF. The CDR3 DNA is TGCGCCAGCAAGGTCGGGACAGGGGATCAGCCCCAGCATTTT.

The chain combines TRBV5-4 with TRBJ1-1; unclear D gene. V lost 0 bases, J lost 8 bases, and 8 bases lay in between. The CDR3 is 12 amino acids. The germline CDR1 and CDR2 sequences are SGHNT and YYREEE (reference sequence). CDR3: CASSLDKLEAFF. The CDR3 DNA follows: TGTGCCAGCAGCTTGGATAAGTTAGAAGCTTTCTTT. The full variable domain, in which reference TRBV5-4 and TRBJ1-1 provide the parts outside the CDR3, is ETGVTQSPTHLIKTRGQQVTLRCSSQSGHNTVSWYQQALGQGPQFIFQYYREEENGRGNFPPRFSGLQFPNYSSELNVNALELDDSALYLCASSLDKLEAFFGQGTRLTVV.

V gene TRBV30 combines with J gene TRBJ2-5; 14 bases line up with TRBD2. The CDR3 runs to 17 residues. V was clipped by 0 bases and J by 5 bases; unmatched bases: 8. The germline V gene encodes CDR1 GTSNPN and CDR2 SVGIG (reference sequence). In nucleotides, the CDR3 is TGTGCCTGGAGTGTAAGGAGGACTAGCGGGGGGTCGGAGACCCAGTACTTC. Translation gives CAWSVRRTSGGSETQYF.

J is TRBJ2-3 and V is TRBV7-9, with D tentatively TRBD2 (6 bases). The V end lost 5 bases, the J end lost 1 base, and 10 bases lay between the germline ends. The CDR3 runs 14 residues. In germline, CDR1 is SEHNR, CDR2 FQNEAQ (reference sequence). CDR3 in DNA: TGTGCCAGCAGCCAATCTAGCGGCACAGATACGCAGTATTTT. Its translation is CASSQSSGTDTQYF.

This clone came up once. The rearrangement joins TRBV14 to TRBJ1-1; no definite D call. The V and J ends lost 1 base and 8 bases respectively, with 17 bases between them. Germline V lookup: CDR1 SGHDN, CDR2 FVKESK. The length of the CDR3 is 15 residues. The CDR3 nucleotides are TGTGCCAGCAGCCAAGCTGGAGGGCGCTTTTCAGAAGCTTTCTTT. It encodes CASSQAGGRFSEAFF.

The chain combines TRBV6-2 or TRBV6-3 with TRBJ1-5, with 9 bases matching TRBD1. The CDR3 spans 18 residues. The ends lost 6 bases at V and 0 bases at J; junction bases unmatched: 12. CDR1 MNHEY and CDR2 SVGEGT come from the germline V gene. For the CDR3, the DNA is TGTGCCAGCAGGCCTGCCGGGACAGGGCTTAATAGCAATCAGCCCCAGCATTTT. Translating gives CASRPAGTGLNSNQPQHF.

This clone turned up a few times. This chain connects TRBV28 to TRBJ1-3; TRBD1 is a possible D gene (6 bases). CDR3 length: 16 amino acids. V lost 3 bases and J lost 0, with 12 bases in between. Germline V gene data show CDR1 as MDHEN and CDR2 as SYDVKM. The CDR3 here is CASSLRGIFSGNTIYF. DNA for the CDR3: TGTGCCAGCAGTTTGAGGGGGATATTCTCTGGAAACACCATATATTTT.